The 17 T cell receptor beta chains reported below all come from one sample, sequenced in a study of graft-versus-host responses after intestinal transplantation. Sequencing used immunoSEQ multiplex PCR; TCRdb keeps in-frame clones, though not all of them. The sample carries over 75,000 clones, around 88% recorded once. Here the sequenced sample was PBMCs, taken 255 days after intestinal transplant. The source of these receptors is a human patient who received an intestinal transplant, so some T cells may come from the graft donor.

V usage is TRBV6-1 and J usage is TRBJ2-7, with 10 bases identical to TRBD2. CDR3 length: 15 amino acids. With 10 bases clipped from V and 2 bases from J, the junction kept 11 bases outside the gene matches. In germline, CDR1 is MNHNS, CDR2 SASEGT. CDR3 coding DNA: TGTGCCACCATACTCGGACTAGCGGAGACCTACGAGCAGTACTTC. Protein: CATILGLAETYEQYF.

For the CDR3, the DNA is TGCGCCAGCAGCTCGTCGGGGGCTAACTATGGCTACACCTTC. Protein product: CASSSSGANYGYTF. This chain links TRBV5-1 with TRBJ1-2; weak D call: TRBD1 (5 bases). Per germline, CDR1 SGHRS and CDR2 YFSETQ. The CDR3 runs 14 residues. Trimming shortened V by 3 bases and J by 0 bases, and 9 bases separated the two germline ends.

The chain carries TRBV27 and TRBJ2-7; D is possibly TRBD2 (5 bases). The CDR3 is 14 amino acids. The germline CDR1 and CDR2 sequences are MNHEY and SMNVEV (reference sequence). Trimming removed 5 bases at V and 4 bases at J, with 15 bases between. CDR3 bases: TGTGCCAGCAGTCCGAACGGGGTGGGGTACGAGCAGTACTTC. Translation gives CASSPNGVGYEQYF.

This clone was recorded once. This chain connects TRBV4-2 to TRBJ1-5; D might be TRBD1 (6 bases). Germline CDR1 and CDR2: LGHNA and YNFKEQ. The CDR3 covers 17 residues. Trimming took 0 bases from V and 1 from J, leaving 13 bases between them. CDR3 DNA: TGTGCCAGCAGCCAAGATCTTGCAGGGGTGAGCAATCAGCCCCAGCATTTT. It codes for CASSQDLAGVSNQPQHF.

J is TRBJ1-6 and V is TRBV28; 7 bases align to TRBD1. V was clipped by 3 bases and J by 7 bases; unmatched bases: 3. The CDR3 sequence is 14 residues long. Looked up from germline, CDR1 is MDHEN and CDR2 is SYDVKM. CDR3 region: CASSLGQINSPLHF. DNA of the CDR3: TGTGCCAGCAGTTTGGGACAGATCAATTCACCCCTCCACTTT.

This chain's CDR3 is CAWSGLAGAEETQYF. The CDR3, as DNA: TGTGCCTGGAGTGGACTAGCGGGGGCAGAAGAGACCCAGTACTTC. This chain connects TRBV30 to TRBJ2-5; 12 bases fit TRBD2. Unmatched junction bases numbered 3, after V lost 1 base and J lost 3 bases. This CDR3 has 15 amino acids. CDR1 is GTSNPN and CDR2 is SVGIG in the germline V gene (reference sequence).

The chain combines TRBV28 with TRBJ1-6; 9 nucleotides match TRBD1. V dropped 5 bases and J dropped 4; count of bases not matched to a gene: 3. Looked up from germline, CDR1 is MDHEN and CDR2 is SYDVKM. This CDR3 contains 15 residues. The DNA of the CDR3 is TGTGCCAGCAGTGGGGACAGGGCATATAATTCACCCCTCCACTTT. This translates into CASSGDRAYNSPLHF.

The chain joins TRBV5-6 to TRBJ2-3, with D hard to call. The germline gives CDR1 SGHDT, CDR2 YYEEEE. This CDR3 comprises 13 residues. The ends were cut back, 7 bases at V and 7 bases at J, with 16 bases in the middle. This CDR3 reads CASRPFQSYTQYF. CDR3 coding DNA: TGTGCCAGCCGACCGTTCCAGTCTTATACGCAGTATTTT.

The chain has TRBV18 and TRBJ2-7; D assignment may be TRBD1 or TRBD2 (5 bases each). The V end lost 3 bases, the J end lost 5 bases, and 11 bases lay between the germline ends. This CDR3 spans 13 amino acids. From germline, CDR1 is KGHSH and CDR2 LQKENI. CDR3 protein: CASSPTRDHEQYV. CDR3 coding DNA: TGTGCCAGCTCACCGACGAGGGACCACGAGCAGTACGTC.

The CDR3 sequence: CAWNIVDEQFF. As DNA, the CDR3 is TGTGCCTGGAATATCGTAGACGAGCAGTTCTTC. The V gene is TRBV30, the J gene TRBJ2-1; no firm D call. The germline V gene encodes CDR1 GTSNPN and CDR2 SVGIG (reference sequence). V dropped 4 bases and J dropped 10 bases, with 11 bases sitting between them. The CDR3 contains 11 residues.

The chain recombines TRBV19 with TRBJ1-2; D is undetermined. The length of the CDR3 is 13 residues. Germline V gene sequence: CDR1 LNHDA, CDR2 SQIVND (reference sequence). Trimming took 1 base from V and 4 from J, leaving 7 bases between them. The CDR3 loop is CASSIGTGYGYTF. CDR3 in DNA: TGTGCCAGTAGTATAGGCACCGGCTATGGCTACACCTTC.

This chain uses TRBV5-5 with TRBJ1-1; TRBD1 agrees at 8 bases. The J segment lost 4 bases and the V segment lost 7 bases, leaving 9 bases of the junction unmatched. The CDR3 loop spans 14 amino acids. Germline CDR1 SGHKS, CDR2 YYEKEE (reference sequence). The CDR3 sequence is CASGPLTGGTEAFF. CDR3 nucleotides: TGTGCCAGCGGGCCTTTAACAGGGGGCACTGAAGCTTTCTTT.

The J gene is TRBJ2-1, the V gene TRBV5-6; 9 bases are a match to TRBD2. Trimming cost V 10 bases and J 5 bases; bases outside gene matches: 13. CDR1 SGHDT and CDR2 YYEEEE come from the germline V gene. The CDR3 consists of 15 residues. The CDR3 DNA reads TGTGCCTTTGGGAGGCTAGCGGGGACGAACAATGAGCAGTTCTTC. Residues: CAFGRLAGTNNEQFF. The full variable domain, completed using reference TRBV5-6 and TRBJ2-1, is DAGVTQSPTHLIKTRGQQVTLRCSPKSGHDTVSWYQQALGQGPQFIFQYYEEEERQRGNFPDRFSGHQFPNYSSELNVNALLLGDSALYLCAFGRLAGTNNEQFFGPGTRLTVL.

This clone showed up just a few times. The chain carries TRBV7-2 and TRBJ2-7, with TRBD1 identical over 7 bases. The V and J ends lost 2 bases and 5 bases, in that order; junction bases with no gene match: 0. CDR3 size: 12 residues. Germline V gene data show CDR1 as SGHTA and CDR2 as FQGNSA. The CDR3 spells CASSLTGDEQYF. The CDR3 DNA reads TGTGCCAGCAGCTTAACAGGGGACGAGCAGTACTTC.

The V and J genes are TRBV5-1 and TRBJ2-5, with D maybe TRBD2 (7 bases). Germline V CDR1 and CDR2: SGHRS, YFSETQ. V was shortened by 2 bases and J by 5 bases, with 22 bases between the two germline ends. The CDR3 loop spans 17 amino acids. The CDR3 spells CASSFVVGGGAGETQYF. The CDR3 bases are TGCGCCAGCAGCTTCGTGGTCGGTGGGGGGGCCGGGGAGACCCAGTACTTC.

The chain recombines TRBV6-1 with TRBJ2-1, with 10 bases that match TRBD2. The germline CDR1 and CDR2 sequences are MNHNS and SASEGT. The CDR3 is 16 amino acids. The V gene end was trimmed by 4 bases and the J gene end by 1 base; junction bases not matched to a gene: 4. The CDR3 loop reads CASSALAGTSYNEQFF. CDR3 DNA: TGTGCCAGCAGTGCACTAGCGGGAACGTCCTACAATGAGCAGTTCTTC.

The chain links TRBV28 to TRBJ2-1, with D perhaps matching TRBD2 (6 bases). From germline, CDR1 is MDHEN and CDR2 SYDVKM. Trimming took off 7 bases at V and 0 bases at J, with 10 bases between the two ends. The length of the CDR3 is 14 residues. For the CDR3, the DNA is TGTGCCAGCACTGGGACTTACTCCTACAATGAGCAGTTCTTC. Its protein product is CASTGTYSYNEQFF.